Below are 11 T cell receptor beta chains sequenced from a single sample in a study of T cell responses to AZD1222 COVID-19 vaccine. Generated by immunoSEQ multiplex PCR, the TCRdb table keeps only in-frame clones and is missing some. The table lists about 120,000 clones, roughly 92% of them singletons. This sample comprised peripheral blood, obtained on day 0 of AZD1222 vaccination. The origin of the receptors is an adult in good health.

This chain joins TRBV5-6 and TRBJ1-6; D call uncertain. The CDR3 spans 14 residues. Germline loops: CDR1 SGHDT, CDR2 YYEEEE. Trimming removed 1 base from V and 10 bases from J, with 12 bases in between. The CDR3 protein is CASSLYSVASPLHF. CDR3 sequence (DNA): TGTGCCAGCAGCTTGTATTCAGTAGCGTCACCCCTCCACTTT.

The chain couples TRBV6-2 or TRBV6-3 to TRBJ1-5; no definite D call. This CDR3 has 17 residues. V was shortened by 1 base and J by 1 base, with 14 bases between the two germline ends. CDR1 is MNHEY, CDR2 SVGEGT, per germline. CDR3 sequence (DNA): TGTGCCAGCAGTTACTGGGGTGGGGTGGGGAGCAATCAGCCCCAGCATTTT. It encodes CASSYWGGVGSNQPQHF.

The chain has TRBV25-1 and TRBJ1-5, with D maybe TRBD1 (5 bases). Germline CDR1 is MGHDK and CDR2 is SYGVNS. This CDR3 contains 14 residues. Between the trimmed V and J ends, which lost 4 bases and 7 bases, there was a span of 14 bases. The CDR3 DNA sequence: TGTGCCAGCAGTGGGGGACTCCTACGGCAGCCCCAGCATTTT. Translating gives CASSGGLLRQPQHF.

The J gene is TRBJ1-2, the V gene TRBV27; D not resolved. Germline V CDR1 and CDR2: MNHEY, SMNVEV (reference sequence). V was cut by 0 bases and J by 4 bases, with 18 bases left in between. This CDR3 has 17 residues. CDR3 amino acids: CASSLSRSDLLLYGYTF. CDR3 bases: TGTGCCAGCAGTTTATCCCGCTCGGACCTTTTACTCTATGGCTACACCTTC.

The chain joins TRBV7-2 to TRBJ1-2; D may be TRBD1 (6 bases). This CDR3 has 14 amino acids. In germline, CDR1 is SGHTA, CDR2 FQGNSA. The V gene lost 5 bases and the J gene lost 5 bases, with 15 bases spanning the gap. CDR3 sequence: CASSPSQGLYGYTF. In nucleotides, the CDR3 is TGTGCCAGCAGCCCTTCACAGGGCCTGTATGGCTACACCTTC.

V is TRBV6-4 and J is TRBJ2-5, with D perhaps being TRBD1 or TRBD2 (5 bases each). CDR1 MRHNA and CDR2 SNTAGT come from the germline V gene. This CDR3 is built from 13 residues. V lost 4 bases and J lost 1, with 7 bases in between. The CDR3 spells CASSVGAQETQYF. The CDR3 nucleotides are TGTGCCAGCAGTGTCGGGGCCCAAGAGACCCAGTACTTC.

This chain uses TRBV11-2 with TRBJ2-1; TRBD1 matches 12 bases. Trimming removed 4 bases from V and 8 bases from J; junction bases left unmatched: 18. Germline V CDR1 and CDR2: SGHAT, FQNNGV. The CDR3 spans 19 residues. In DNA form, the CDR3 reads TGTGCCAGCAGCTCCCAAGAGCTAACGGGACAGGGGGCGCCAGATGAGCAGTTCTTC. It encodes CASSSQELTGQGAPDEQFF.

The chain has TRBV5-4 and TRBJ2-2; D assignment may be TRBD1 or TRBD2 (5 bases each). V lost 5 bases, J lost 1 base, and 9 bases lay in between. Germline V gives CDR1 SGHNT, CDR2 YYREEE (reference sequence). The CDR3 has 14 residues. CDR3 DNA: TGTGCCAGCAGTCCGGGACGGAACACCGGGGAGCTGTTTTTT. Its translation: CASSPGRNTGELFF.

The chain recombines TRBV29-1 with TRBJ2-7, with D perhaps being TRBD1 or TRBD2 (6 bases each). The ends were cut back, 5 bases at V and 6 bases at J, with 17 bases in the middle. The germline gives CDR1 SQVTM, CDR2 ANQGSEA. There are 13 residues in the CDR3. The DNA for the CDR3 is TGCAGCGTTCGGAGGGGGGCGCAGGGCGAGCAGTACTTC. Translation gives CSVRRGAQGEQYF.

The chain employs TRBV5-1 and TRBJ2-7, with D perhaps matching TRBD1 (6 bases). CDR3 size: 14 residues. The V end was cut by 4 bases, the J end by 0 bases, with 11 bases between. Germline lookup yields CDR1 SGHRS and CDR2 YFSETQ. The CDR3 region is CASSPYRDSYEQYF. The CDR3 nucleotides read TGCGCCAGCAGCCCCTACAGGGACTCCTACGAGCAGTACTTC.

This chain joins TRBV4-3 and TRBJ1-2; D might be TRBD1 (5 bases). Germline V gives CDR1 LGHNA, CDR2 YSLEER. Trimming pared 0 bases from V and 0 bases from J, leaving 8 bases between. CDR3 length: 15 residues. CDR3 nucleotide sequence: TGCGCCAGCAGCCAAGACAGGGTAACTAACTATGGCTACACCTTC. The encoded protein is CASSQDRVTNYGYTF.